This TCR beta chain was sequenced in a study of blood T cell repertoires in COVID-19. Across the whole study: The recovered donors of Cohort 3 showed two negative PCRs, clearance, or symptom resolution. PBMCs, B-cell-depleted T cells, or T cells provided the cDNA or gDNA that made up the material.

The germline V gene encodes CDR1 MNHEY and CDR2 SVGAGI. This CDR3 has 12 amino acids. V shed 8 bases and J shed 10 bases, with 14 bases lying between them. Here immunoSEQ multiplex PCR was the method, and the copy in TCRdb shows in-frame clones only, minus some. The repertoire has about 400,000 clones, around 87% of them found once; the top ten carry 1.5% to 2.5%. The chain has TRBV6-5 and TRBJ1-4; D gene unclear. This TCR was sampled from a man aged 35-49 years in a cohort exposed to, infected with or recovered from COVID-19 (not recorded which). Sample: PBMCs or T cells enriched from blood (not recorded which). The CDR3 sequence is CASRSGGRKLFF. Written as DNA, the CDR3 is TGTGCCAGCCGTTCGGGCGGGAGAAAACTGTTTTTT.